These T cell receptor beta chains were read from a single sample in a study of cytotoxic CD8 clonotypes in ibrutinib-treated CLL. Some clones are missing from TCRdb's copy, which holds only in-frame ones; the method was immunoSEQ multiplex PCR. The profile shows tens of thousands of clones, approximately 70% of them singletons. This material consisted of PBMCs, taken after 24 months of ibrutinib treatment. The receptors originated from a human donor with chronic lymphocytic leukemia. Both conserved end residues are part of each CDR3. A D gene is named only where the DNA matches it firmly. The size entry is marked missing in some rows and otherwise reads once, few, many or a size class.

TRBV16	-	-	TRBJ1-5	CASSQLGGWSNQPQHF	TGTGCCAGCAGCCAACTAGGGGGTTGGAGCAATCAGCCCCAGCATTTT
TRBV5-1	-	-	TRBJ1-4	CASSLGVGALGHEKLFF	TGCGCCAGCAGCTTGGGCGTAGGGGCCCTGGGACATGAAAAACTGTTTTTT
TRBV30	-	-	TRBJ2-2	CAWSVRTTGELFF	TGTGCCTGGAGTGTTCGTACAACGGGGGAGCTGTTTTTT
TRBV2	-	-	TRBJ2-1	CASSSDNAGEQFF	TGTGCCAGCAGCTCAGACAACGCAGGTGAGCAGTTCTTC
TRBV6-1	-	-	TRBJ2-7	CASSSSRRGLEQYF	TGTGCCAGCAGTTCCTCGAGGAGGGGTCTCGAGCAGTACTTC
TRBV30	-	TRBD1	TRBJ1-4	CAWSVVSGQGVEKLFF	TGTGCCTGGAGTGTAGTCTCTGGACAGGGGGTAGAAAAACTGTTTTTT
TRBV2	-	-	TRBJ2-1	CASRSPGVGQFF	TGTGCCAGCAGGTCCCCCGGCGTGGGGCAGTTCTTC
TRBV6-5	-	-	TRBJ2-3	CASRQGDTQYF	TGTGCCAGCAGACAAGGGGATACGCAGTATTTT
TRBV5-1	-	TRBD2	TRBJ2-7	CASSLGTSGGQFSYEQYF	TGCGCCAGCAGCTTGGGGACTAGCGGGGGGCAATTCTCCTACGAGCAGTACTTC
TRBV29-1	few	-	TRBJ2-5	CSVVLSGETQYF	TGCAGCGTTGTACTATCAGGAGAGACCCAGTACTTC
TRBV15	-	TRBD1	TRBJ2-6	CATSRFGTALSGANVLTF	TGTGCCACCAGCAGATTCGGGACAGCCCTCTCTGGGGCCAACGTCCTGACTTTC
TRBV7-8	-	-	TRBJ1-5	CASSSYSNQPQHF	TGTGCCAGCAGCAGTTATAGCAATCAGCCCCAGCATTTT
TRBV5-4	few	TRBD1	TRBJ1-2	CASSLGQGVRYGYTF	TGTGCCAGCAGCTTGGGACAGGGGGTTCGCTATGGCTACACCTTC
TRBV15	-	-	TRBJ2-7	CATSRDRFSLDYEQYF	TGTGCCACCAGCAGAGATCGGTTCAGCCTGGACTACGAGCAGTACTTC
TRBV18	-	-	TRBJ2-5	CASSPTRIQETQYF	TGTGCCAGCTCACCAACGCGGATACAAGAGACCCAGTACTTC
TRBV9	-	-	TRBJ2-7	CASSVGAGIAYEQYF	TGTGCCAGCAGCGTAGGAGCAGGGATCGCCTACGAGCAGTACTTC
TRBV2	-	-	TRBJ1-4	CASSEEGRRTNEKLFF	TGTGCCAGCAGTGAAGAGGGAAGGAGAACTAATGAAAAACTGTTTTTT
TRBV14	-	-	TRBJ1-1	CASSQDLMNTEAFF	TGTGCCAGCAGCCAAGACCTCATGAACACTGAAGCTTTCTTT
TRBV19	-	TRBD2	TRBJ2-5	CASSISGGARETQYF	TGTGCCAGTAGTATTAGCGGGGGGGCCAGAGAGACCCAGTACTTC
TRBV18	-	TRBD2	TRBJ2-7	CASSPPNRVVAGFREQYF	TGTGCCAGCTCACCACCCAACAGGGTGGTAGCGGGATTTCGCGAGCAGTACTTC
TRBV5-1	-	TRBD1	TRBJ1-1	CASSFEKGARTEAFF	TGCGCCAGCAGCTTCGAAAAGGGGGCGAGGACTGAAGCTTTCTTT
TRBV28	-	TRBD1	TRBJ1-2	CASSLGTGVGYTF	TGTGCCAGCAGTTTAGGGACAGGGGTTGGCTACACCTTC
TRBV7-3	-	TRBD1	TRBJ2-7	CASSRGDRESYEQYF	TGTGCCAGCAGCCGTGGGGACAGGGAATCCTACGAGCAGTACTTC
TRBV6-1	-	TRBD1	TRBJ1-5	CASSEFGTASNQPQHF	TGTGCCAGCAGTGAATTTGGGACAGCTTCTAATCAGCCCCAGCATTTT
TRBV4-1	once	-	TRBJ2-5	CASSQDLRLEVGRETQYF	TGCGCCAGCAGCCAAGATCTCCGACTAGAGGTGGGGCGGGAGACCCAGTACTTC
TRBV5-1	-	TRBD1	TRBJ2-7	CASSWDRPLDEQYF	TGCGCCAGCAGCTGGGACAGGCCCCTAGACGAGCAGTACTTC
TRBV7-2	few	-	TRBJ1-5	CASSRMLSQPQHF	TGTGCCAGCAGCCGTATGTTAAGCCAGCCCCAGCATTTT
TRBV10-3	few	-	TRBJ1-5	CATHRSDNQPQHF	TGTGCCACCCACCGGAGTGACAATCAGCCCCAGCATTTT
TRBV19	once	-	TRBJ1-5	CASTAGINQPQHF	TGTGCCAGTACCGCAGGGATAAATCAGCCCCAGCATTTT
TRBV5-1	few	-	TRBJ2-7	CASSLTGDVGSAYEQYF	TGCGCCAGCAGCCTCACGGGGGATGTAGGGTCCGCCTACGAGCAGTACTTC
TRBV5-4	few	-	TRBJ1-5	CASSLAGRNQPQHF	TGTGCCAGCAGCTTGGCGGGCCGAAATCAGCCCCAGCATTTT
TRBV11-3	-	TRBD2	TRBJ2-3	CASSSGLAGARDTQYF	TGTGCCAGCAGCTCAGGACTAGCGGGAGCAAGAGATACGCAGTATTTT
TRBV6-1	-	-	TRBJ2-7	CASSEALRLARGGYEQYF	TGTGCCAGCAGTGAAGCGCTTCGGTTGGCGAGAGGGGGCTACGAGCAGTACTTC
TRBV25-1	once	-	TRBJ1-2	CASSEQDNYGYTF	TGTGCCAGCAGTGAACAGGATAACTATGGCTACACCTTC
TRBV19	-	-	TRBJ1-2	CASSIQRGSYGYTF	TGTGCCAGTAGTATTCAGCGGGGGTCATATGGCTACACCTTC
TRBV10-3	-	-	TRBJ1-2	CANRQETNYGYTF	TGTGCCAATCGACAGGAGACTAACTATGGCTACACCTTC